This TCR beta chain was sequenced during a study of blood T cell repertoires in COVID-19. About the study: Italy, Spain and the United States were the sources of the convalescent and acute COVID-19 samples.

Method: immunoSEQ multiplex PCR; TCRdb's copy keeps in-frame clones and lacks some. The table has 95,000 to 150,000 clones, over 75% seen once. A single count supports this clone. V lost 1 base to trimming and J lost 7 bases; unmatched junction nucleotides: 1. The CDR3 is 14 amino acids. The germline V gene has CDR1 LGHDT and CDR2 YNNKEL (reference sequence). Material for sequencing was peripheral blood. V usage is TRBV3-1 (or the pseudogene TRBV3-2) and J usage is TRBJ2-7, with 13 bases fitting TRBD2. The origin of this receptor is a man aged 60 to 69 with acute or convalescent COVID-19. The CDR3, as DNA: TGTGCCAGCAGCCAAGGGACTAGCGGGAGTGAGCAGTACTTC. Residues: CASSQGTSGSEQYF.